The entry that follows covers one T cell receptor beta chain sequence. This specimen comes from a study of blood T cell repertoires in COVID-19. The wider study: T cells, B-cell-depleted T cells, or PBMCs supplied cDNA or gDNA.

All enrollees were about 18 to 95 years old and from 20 to 25 US areas. Membership in each cohort depended on participant-reported clinical history. Under the authors' procedure: Reference gene primer amplification gave estimated nucleated cell counts. The protocol was immunoSEQ multiplex PCR, while the TCRdb copy is restricted to in-frame clones and leaves out a portion. V and J calls plus clone size are reproduced from that table; the DNA served to infer D and trimming. The sample records approximately 200,000 clones, roughly four fifths being singletons. This CDR3 has 16 residues. V was clipped by 1 base and J by 5 bases; unmatched bases: 10. Per germline, CDR1 LGHNA and CDR2 YNFKEQ.

V gene TRBV4-2 combines with J gene TRBJ2-5; 7 bases align to TRBD2. Material for sequencing was PBMCs or T cells enriched from blood (not recorded which). This TCR derives from a man aged 35-49 years who had recovered from COVID-19. The CDR3 region is CASSQAPGAGDETQYF. The CDR3 DNA is TGTGCCAGCAGCCAAGCGCCCGGGGCGGGAGATGAGACCCAGTACTTC.